This T cell receptor (beta chain) appears in the sequencing data of a study of blood T cell repertoires in COVID-19. The wider study: The origin of the acute and convalescent COVID-19 samples was the United States, Italy and Spain. T cells, B-cell-depleted T cells, or PBMCs provided the cDNA or gDNA that served as material.

Libraries were prepared by immunoSEQ multiplex PCR; TCRdb keeps only in-frame clonotypes and omits some of them. The data hold 55,000 to 80,000 clones, with roughly nine tenths observed a single time. The CDR3 spans 16 residues. CDR1 and CDR2 from the germline V gene are LNHDA and SQIVND (reference sequence). V gave up 3 bases and J gave up 2 bases, with 14 bases separating them. The chain links TRBV19 to TRBJ1-5, with no clear D. The TCR comes from a man aged 50-59 years with acute or convalescent COVID-19. The specimen sequenced was peripheral blood. CDR3 region: CASSITGGYGNQPQHF. CDR3 coding DNA: TGTGCCAGTAGTATCACCGGAGGGTACGGCAATCAGCCCCAGCATTTT.